The clone carrying this T cell receptor beta chain was seen a few times. Its antigen is unidentified. This sample was taken from a study of identical twins. Regarding the study as a whole: Models, which agreed with sharing between unrelated individuals, nonetheless underestimated the out-of-frame TCR alpha sharing seen in monozygotic twins.

The length of the CDR3 is 15 residues. Germline CDR1 and CDR2: MNHNS and SASEGT. V lost 6 bases and J lost 8, with 17 bases in between. Template switching, a step in the protocol, added a universal primer site, and cDNA carried unique molecular identifiers. TCRdb redid the calling of the 5' RACE reads with MiXCR, one entry per CDR3 protein. This sample has approximately 680,000 distinct CDR3 sequences, with about 7.6% found just once. Healthy Caucasians provided all donations. The same data also contributed to another study, on yellow fever vaccine responses in identical twins. Per that paper: On the reported evidence, twins' vaccine T cell responses seemed partly convergent and partly personalized.

The receptor was derived from a woman aged 18-29 years in good health. Sequenced sample: PBMCs. The V gene is TRBV6-1, the J gene TRBJ1-6; TRBD1 might be the D (5 bases). For the CDR3, the DNA is TGTGCCAGCAGCCCGGGACGTACTCGCGATTCACCCCTCCACTTT. This codes for CASSPGRTRDSPLHF.